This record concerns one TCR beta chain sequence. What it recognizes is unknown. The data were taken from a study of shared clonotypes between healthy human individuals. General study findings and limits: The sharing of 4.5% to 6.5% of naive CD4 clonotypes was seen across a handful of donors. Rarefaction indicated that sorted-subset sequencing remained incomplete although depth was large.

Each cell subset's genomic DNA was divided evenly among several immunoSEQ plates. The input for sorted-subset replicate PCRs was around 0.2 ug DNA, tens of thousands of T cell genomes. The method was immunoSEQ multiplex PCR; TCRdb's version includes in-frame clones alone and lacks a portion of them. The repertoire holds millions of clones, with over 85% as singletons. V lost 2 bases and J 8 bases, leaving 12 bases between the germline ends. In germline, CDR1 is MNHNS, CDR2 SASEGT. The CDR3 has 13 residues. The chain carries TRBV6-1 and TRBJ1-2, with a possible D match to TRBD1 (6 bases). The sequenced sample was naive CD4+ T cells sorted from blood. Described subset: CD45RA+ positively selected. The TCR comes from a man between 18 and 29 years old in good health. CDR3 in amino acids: CASSEMGAWGYTF. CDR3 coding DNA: TGTGCCAGCAGTGAAATGGGGGCTTGGGGCTACACCTTC.